These 21 T cell receptor beta chains were all obtained from the same sample, sequenced in a study of blood T cell repertoires in COVID-19. Sequencing was performed with immunoSEQ multiplex PCR; in TCRdb, only in-frame clones are kept and a portion is missing. The repertoire holds about 250,000 clones, with around 89% as singletons. Sequencing was done on a sample of peripheral blood. The source of these receptors is a woman in her fifties or sixties with COVID-19, enrolled during active disease.

This clone was counted once. In DNA form, the CDR3 reads TGCAGCGTTGGCCGGGGGGCAGGTGCTTTCTTT. Translation: CSVGRGAGAFF. The chain couples TRBV29-1 to TRBJ1-1; possible D gene TRBD1, 6 bases. In germline, CDR1 is SQVTM, CDR2 ANQGSEA. Between the trimmed V and J ends, which lost 4 bases and 11 bases, there was a span of 14 bases. The CDR3 is made up of 11 amino acids. Based on the CDR3 plus reference TRBV29-1 and TRBJ1-1, the full variable domain is SAVISQKPSRDICQRGTSLTIQCQVDSQVTMMFWYRQQPGQSLTLIATANQGSEATYESGFVIDKFPISRPNLTFSTLTVSNMSPEDSSIYLCSVGRGAGAFFGQGTRLTVV.

The V call is TRBV6-2 or TRBV6-3, the J call TRBJ2-1; a weak D match, TRBD1 (6 bases). Trimming removed 4 bases from V and 9 bases from J, with 13 bases in between. The length of the CDR3 is 13 residues. Germline CDR1 is MNHEY and CDR2 is SVGEGT. In nucleotides, the CDR3 is TGTGCCAGCAGTTGGGTAGGGGGTGGTGAGCAGTTCTTC. Protein product: CASSWVGGGEQFF.

The rearrangement links TRBV4-2 to TRBJ1-5, with D perhaps matching TRBD1 (5 bases). V lost 4 bases to trimming and J lost 1 base, with 11 bases between them. Germline CDR1 LGHNA, CDR2 YNFKEQ. This CDR3 spans 15 amino acids. CDR3 in amino acids: CASSPGGRSNQPQHF. The CDR3 coding sequence is TGTGCCAGCAGCCCGGGGGGAAGGAGCAATCAGCCCCAGCATTTT.

The chain carries TRBV12-1 and TRBJ2-4; TRBD1 is the table's D call, not checked against the DNA. TRBV12-1 is described as a pseudogene. The CDR3 is 23 amino acids. This chain's CDR3 is CASSPWTGTNGPPDQGGKNIQYF. The CDR3 DNA is TGTGCCAGCAGCCCTTGGACAGGGACCAACGGCCCTCCCGACCAGGGAGGGAAGAACATTCAGTACTTC.

The rearrangement links TRBV6-5 to TRBJ1-2; 8 positions agree with TRBD1. V shed 6 bases and J 3 bases; nucleotides not matched to a gene: 3. CDR3 length equals 13 residues. CDR1 is MNHEY, CDR2 SVGAGI, per germline. CDR3 nucleotide sequence: TGTGCCAGCAGCGCGGACAGGGACTATGGCTACACCTTC. Protein product: CASSADRDYGYTF.

The gene calls are TRBV7-9 and TRBJ2-5; a weak D match, TRBD2 (6 bases). V was cut by 8 bases and J by 5 bases, with 15 bases left in between. The CDR3 consists of 13 residues. Germline CDR1 and CDR2: SEHNR and FQNEAQ (reference sequence). CDR3 coding DNA: TGTGCCAGCTCGATCGGGGGTATGGAGACCCAGTACTTC. The encoded protein is CASSIGGMETQYF.

The chain links TRBV7-9 to TRBJ1-1, with D unclear. Germline V CDR1 and CDR2: SEHNR, FQNEAQ (reference sequence). The length of the CDR3 is 13 residues. V dropped 1 base and J dropped 11 bases, with 14 bases sitting between them. CDR3 coding DNA: TGTGCCAGCAGCTTAGGTGAGGACTCAAGGGCTTTCTTT. This translates into CASSLGEDSRAFF.

The chain employs TRBV2 and TRBJ1-4; TRBD1 agrees at 9 bases. The germline gives CDR1 SNHLY, CDR2 FYNNEI. With V trimmed by 6 bases and J by 6 bases, 5 bases remained unmatched. CDR3 size: 14 residues. CDR3 loop: CASRPGQGDEKLFF. The CDR3 coding sequence is TGTGCCAGCAGACCGGGACAGGGAGATGAAAAACTGTTTTTT.

This clone showed up just once. The chain couples TRBV14 to TRBJ1-2, with unresolved D. Germline V lookup: CDR1 SGHDN, CDR2 FVKESK. This CDR3 spans 14 amino acids. Trimming stripped 0 bases from V and 2 bases from J, with 7 bases between. In DNA form, the CDR3 reads TGTGCCAGCAGCCAAGATCTAACCAACTATGGCTACACCTTC. Protein: CASSQDLTNYGYTF. Based on the CDR3 plus reference TRBV14 and TRBJ1-2, the full variable domain is EAGVTQFPSHSVIEKGQTVTLRCDPISGHDNLYWYRRVMGKEIKFLLHFVKESKQDESGMPNNRFLAERTGGTYSTLKVQPAELEDSGVYFCASSQDLTNYGYTFGSGTRLTVV.

This clone has more than one count but fewer than ten. The chain joins TRBV19 to TRBJ2-3; D possibly corresponds to TRBD1 (6 bases). The germline V gene encodes CDR1 LNHDA and CDR2 SQIVND (reference sequence). Between the trimmed V and J ends, which lost 3 bases and 6 bases, there was a span of 7 bases. The CDR3 has 12 amino acids. CDR3 coding DNA: TGTGCCAGTAGTATGAGGGGGGATACGCAGTATTTT. Translated, it gives CASSMRGDTQYF.

A single count supports this clone. V is TRBV6-5 and J is TRBJ1-2; D is unclear. From germline, CDR1 is MNHEY and CDR2 SVGAGI. The V end was cut by 7 bases, the J end by 4 bases, with 13 bases between. This CDR3 is built from 13 residues. The CDR3: CASKAGPPYGYTF. Here the CDR3 DNA reads TGTGCCAGCAAGGCGGGCCCTCCCTATGGCTACACCTTC.

This clone was counted once. The genes are TRBV9 and TRBJ1-2; TRBD1 matches at 8 bases. The CDR3 covers 14 residues. The ends lost 0 bases at V and 8 bases at J; junction bases unmatched: 6. Looked up from germline, CDR1 is SGDLS and CDR2 is YYNGEE. The CDR3 here is CASSVDRGLGGYTF. The CDR3 region has the DNA TGTGCCAGCAGCGTAGACAGGGGGTTGGGAGGCTACACCTTC.

The chain uses TRBV9 and TRBJ1-2; D not certain. V was clipped by 1 base and J by 6 bases, with 19 bases between them. CDR1 is SGDLS and CDR2 is YYNGEE in the germline V gene. The CDR3 is 16 amino acids. Here the CDR3 reads CASSVSRYRRQDGYTF. The CDR3 DNA is TGTGCCAGCAGCGTATCTCGGTACAGAAGGCAGGATGGCTACACCTTC. Full variable domain (remainder filled in from reference TRBV9 and TRBJ1-2): DSGVTQTPKHLITATGQRVTLRCSPRSGDLSVYWYQQSLDQGLQFLIQYYNGEERAKGNILERFSAQQFPDLHSELNLSSLELGDSALYFCASSVSRYRRQDGYTFGSGTRLTVV.

V is TRBV11-3 and J is TRBJ2-2; 9 bases are a match to TRBD2. Germline CDR1 is SGHNT and CDR2 is YENEEA. This CDR3 comprises 19 residues. J was trimmed by 0 bases and V by 2 bases; bases with no gene match: 10. The CDR3 region has the DNA TGTGCCAGCAGCTTATATCTTTGGCGGGGGGGCTCGAACACCGGGGAGCTGTTTTTT. It yields the protein CASSLYLWRGGSNTGELFF.

This sequence joins TRBV5-1 and TRBJ2-3; 11 bases line up with TRBD2. Looked up from germline, CDR1 is SGHRS and CDR2 is YFSETQ. The length of the CDR3 is 14 residues. Losses at the gene ends were 8 bases for V and 8 bases for J; bases not matched to a gene: 10. CDR3: CARTNSGGAGTQYF. The CDR3 coding sequence is TGCGCCAGGACCAATAGCGGGGGGGCCGGTACGCAGTATTTT.

J is TRBJ1-1 and V is TRBV19, with TRBD1 identical over 7 bases. This CDR3 contains 15 residues. Germline V CDR1 and CDR2: LNHDA, SQIVND (reference sequence). Trimming cost V 5 bases and J 1 base; bases outside gene matches: 7. The CDR3 protein is CASSQNRGWNTEAFF. The CDR3 DNA reads TGTGCCAGTAGTCAGAACAGGGGTTGGAACACTGAAGCTTTCTTT.

The genes are TRBV6-1 and TRBJ2-3; tentatively, D is TRBD2 (6 bases). The length of the CDR3 is 15 residues. Trimming cost V 3 bases and J 0 bases, with 10 bases left between them. CDR1 is MNHNS and CDR2 is SASEGT in the germline V gene. The chain's CDR3 is CASSDTSRSTDTQYF. The CDR3 DNA sequence: TGTGCCAGCAGTGATACTAGCCGTAGCACAGATACGCAGTATTTT.

The rearrangement uses TRBV9 and TRBJ1-2; D is possibly TRBD1 (5 bases). Germline-derived CDR1 and CDR2 are SGDLS and YYNGEE. V gave up 5 bases and J gave up 2 bases, with 7 bases separating them. The CDR3 totals 12 residues. The CDR3 DNA reads as TGTGCCAGCAGAAAGGGGAACTATGGCTACACCTTC. It translates to CASRKGNYGYTF.

The CDR3 DNA reads TGTGCCAGCAGCTTAGCACATTTGAACACTGAAGCTTTCTTT. Its translation is CASSLAHLNTEAFF. This chain links TRBV7-9 with TRBJ1-1, with unresolved D. The V gene lost 0 bases and the J gene lost 0 bases, with 5 bases spanning the gap. The CDR3 consists of 14 residues. From germline, CDR1 is SEHNR and CDR2 FQNEAQ (reference sequence).

The chain has TRBV7-2 and TRBJ1-2, with 8 bases matching TRBD1. The junction had 6 bases not matched to a gene; V was cut back by 5 bases and J by 4 bases. The CDR3 spans 14 residues. The germline gives CDR1 SGHTA, CDR2 FQGNSA. In DNA, the CDR3 is TGTGCCAGCAGCCCACAGGGGGTTCTCTATGGCTACACCTTC. This gives the protein CASSPQGVLYGYTF.

This clone turned up a few times. V is TRBV20-1 and J is TRBJ2-5, with D unclear. Germline assignment: CDR1 DFQATT and CDR2 SNEGSKA (reference sequence). Trimming took off 0 bases at V and 5 bases at J, with 4 bases between the two ends. CDR3 length: 11 amino acids. For the CDR3, the DNA is TGCAGTGCTAGAGATCTGGAGACCCAGTACTTC. This gives the protein CSARDLETQYF.